The entry that follows covers one T cell receptor beta chain sequence. Germline V gene sequence: CDR1 LNHDA, CDR2 SQIVND (reference sequence). V shed 3 bases, J shed 2 bases, and the junction held 4 bases outside the gene matches. The CDR3 length is 15 residues. The source of the sample is a study of blood T cell repertoires in COVID-19. The repertoire was sequenced with immunoSEQ multiplex PCR; TCRdb's copy has only in-frame clones and lacks some. The table has roughly 250,000 clones, around nine tenths seen once. Sequences were obtained from PBMCs or T cells enriched from blood (not recorded which). The chain employs TRBV19 and TRBJ1-2, with 9 bases fitting TRBD1. This clonotype was sampled from a woman under 30 who had recovered from COVID-19. CDR3 sequence (DNA): TGTGCCAGTAGTATGGACAGGGGTGCCAACTATGGCTACACCTTC. Amino acids: CASSMDRGANYGYTF.